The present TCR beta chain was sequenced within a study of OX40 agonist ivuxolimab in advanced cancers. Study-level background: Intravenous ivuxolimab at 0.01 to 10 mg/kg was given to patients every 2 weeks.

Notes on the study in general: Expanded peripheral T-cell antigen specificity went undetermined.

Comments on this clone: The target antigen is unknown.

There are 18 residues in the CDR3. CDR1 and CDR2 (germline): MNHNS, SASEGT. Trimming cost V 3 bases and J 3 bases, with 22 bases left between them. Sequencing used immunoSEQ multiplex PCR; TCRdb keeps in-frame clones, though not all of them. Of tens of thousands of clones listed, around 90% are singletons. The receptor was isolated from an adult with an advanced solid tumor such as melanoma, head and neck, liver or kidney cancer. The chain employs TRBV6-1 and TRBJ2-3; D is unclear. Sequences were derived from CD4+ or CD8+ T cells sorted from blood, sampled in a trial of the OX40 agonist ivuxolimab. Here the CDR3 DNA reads TGTGCCAGCAGTGAGCTACATATCCGGTTGGCAGCTACAGATACGCAGTATTTT. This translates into CASSELHIRLAATDTQYF.